This T cell receptor (beta chain) derives from a study of sequential checkpoint blockade in melanoma (dated by TCRdb to between 2019 and 2020). Some background on the complete study: Using 1:1 randomization, the trial assigned patients either to first-line nivolumab followed by ipilimumab (arm A) or to ipilimumab followed by nivolumab (arm B). Maintenance nivolumab was given following each of the two trial sequences.

TCRbeta CDR3 regions were immunosequenced from genomic DNA with the immunoSEQ Assay. Prior to high-throughput sequencing, genomic DNA was amplified by bias-controlled multiplex PCR. Regarding the original processing steps: To quantify the absolute abundance of each unique TCRbeta CDR3 region, the sequences were collapsed and filtered. Clonality, defined as 1 minus Pielou's evenness, was calculated using only productive rearrangements. A previously published method was used to identify clones with significantly greater frequencies in on-treatment samples than in baseline samples. TCRdb's version of the immuneACCESS table is confined to in-frame rearrangements and falls short of the full clone set. An unresolved V gene accounts for under half of the shortfall where checked; the remainder is of unknown origin. The V and J calls and the clone size are those of that table, but D and trimming were determined from the DNA. A total of under 45,000 clones appear in this sample, almost 85% of them only once. The ten biggest clones cover roughly 6% of the sample.

The treatment or condition label, as the study defines it: randomized to nivolumab then ipilimumab (arm A) or the reverse (arm B). None of the patients in the trial had previously been given DNA-damaging chemotherapy. A FACS Aria II flow cytometer was used to sort live CD3+CD8+ cells that were negative for CD19 and CD56 from thawed PBMCs. The samples were obtained from melanoma patients enrolled in CheckMate 064, an open-label, randomized phase II trial testing sequential checkpoint blockade. Peripheral blood mononuclear cells were collected by leukapheresis, purified with Ficoll-Paque, and frozen in human serum with roughly 10% DMSO. Immediately after sorting, the purity of sorted blood CD3+CD8+ cells was verified to be >98%, after which DNA was extracted. Overall study outcomes, separate from this receptor: The model for predicting response that combines TCR metrics with mutation burden needs to be validated in larger, independent patient cohorts.

A word on this clone: Its antigen target is currently unknown. One base away there is no much larger clone; base qualities are not given.

Sequenced material: CD8+ T cells sorted from blood (inferred from file names), taken from a patient given nivolumab and ipilimumab in sequence. This clonotype was obtained from a human donor with melanoma.

The sequenced DNA is TGTGCCAGCAGTGACCGGGGAAACAATGAGCAGTTCTTC. Translation gives CASSDRGNNEQFF. The chain employs TRBV6-1 and TRBJ2-1, with TRBD2 perhaps the D gene, on 5 matching bases. Relative to germline, V is 3 bases shorter and J is 5 bases shorter, with 8 bases between their ends. The CDR3 measures 13 amino acids from cysteine to phenylalanine. CDR3 DNA is the only sequence kept; it has 39 bases, read in frame from the first base. From a lookup of the germline V gene, CDR1 and CDR2 are MNHNS and SASEGT.